This TCR beta chain was sequenced in a study of blood T cell repertoires in COVID-19. Overall study context: Samples representing acute and convalescent COVID-19 were sourced from the United States, Italy and Spain. In each case, the material was cDNA or gDNA derived from T cells, B-cell-depleted T cells, or PBMCs.

A single count supports this clone. Germline assignment: CDR1 MNHEY and CDR2 SMNVEV (reference sequence). Trimming took off 9 bases at V and 5 bases at J, with 20 bases between the two ends. The length of the CDR3 is 14 residues. As originally analysed: Scientists estimated how many nucleated cells there were by amplifying reference gene primers. Profiling relied on immunoSEQ multiplex PCR, and the TCRdb table lists in-frame clones only, not all of them. The V and J calls and the clone size are those of that table, but D and trimming were determined from the DNA. The sample lists 70,000 to 80,000 clones; about 91% were seen once.

The TCR originated in a woman aged 55-75 years with active COVID-19. The sequencing sample was made of peripheral blood. This sequence joins TRBV27 and TRBJ2-7; maybe TRBD2 (6 bases). CDR3 in DNA: TGTGCCAGAACATTGCCGGGGGTCCCCCACGAGCAGTACTTC. Encoded protein: CARTLPGVPHEQYF.